A selection of T cell receptor beta chains follows, all from one sample in a study of graft-versus-host responses after intestinal transplantation. The assay was immunoSEQ multiplex PCR, and TCRdb's table has in-frame clones only and misses some. Seen here are about 15,000 clones, roughly 81% observed once, and the top ten hold about 3.5%. The sequencing used ileum tissue, collected 14 days after transplant. The receptors originated from a human patient who received an intestinal transplant, so some T cells may come from the graft donor. Both conserved end residues are part of each CDR3. A D gene is named only where the DNA matches it firmly. A row's size may be missing; if present it is once, few, many or a size class.

CDR3aa,CDR3nt,v_gene,abundance,j_gene,d_gene,len
CASSQDPRTGIYPHYTF,TGCGCCAGCAGCCAAGACCCGCGCACAGGAATCTACCCCCACTACACCTTC,TRBV4-1,NA,TRBJ1-2,NA,17
CASSPRNKLLSRDRDGYTF,TGTGCCAGCTCACCACGCAATAAACTCCTGTCCCGGGACAGGGATGGCTACACCTTC,TRBV18,NA,TRBJ1-2,TRBD1,19
CASSLRDSRRDTQYF,TGTGCCAGCAGCTTACGTGATTCCCGCAGAGATACGCAGTATTTT,TRBV11-2,NA,TRBJ2-3,NA,15
CASSLGTTYEQYF,TGTGCCAGCAGCTTAGGGACTACCTACGAGCAGTACTTC,TRBV13,once,TRBJ2-7,NA,13
CASSVAGESYNEQFF,TGTGCCAGCAGCGTAGCGGGGGAGTCCTACAATGAGCAGTTCTTC,TRBV9,NA,TRBJ2-1,NA,15
CASLSTRGVLENSPLHF,TGTGCCAGCCTCTCCACCAGGGGGGTCCTGGAGAATTCACCCCTCCACTTT,TRBV2,NA,TRBJ1-6,TRBD1,17
CASSFGQGLNEKLFF,TGTGCCAGCAGCTTCGGACAGGGTCTTAATGAAAAACTGTTTTTT,TRBV5-6,once,TRBJ1-4,TRBD1,15
CASSGTGGWEQYF,TGTGCCAGCTCCGGGACAGGGGGTTGGGAGCAGTACTTC,TRBV18,NA,TRBJ2-7,TRBD1,13
CASSAGLAVLNEQFF,TGTGCCAGCAGTGCCGGACTAGCGGTACTCAATGAGCAGTTCTTC,TRBV6-5,NA,TRBJ2-1,TRBD2,15
CASGAFSSLLNQPQHF,TGTGCCAGCGGTGCCTTCTCATCCCTTCTCAATCAGCCCCAGCATTTT,TRBV7-8,few,TRBJ1-5,NA,16
CASSLAGSYNEQFF,TGTGCCAGCAGTTTAGCGGGCTCCTACAATGAGCAGTTCTTC,TRBV27,large,TRBJ2-1,NA,14
CASSTGGEGYTF,TGTGCCAGCAGCACAGGAGGAGAGGGCTACACCTTC,TRBV7-3,NA,TRBJ1-2,NA,12
CASSQRTASNTGELFF,TGTGCCAGCAGCCAAAGGACGGCCTCAAACACCGGGGAGCTGTTTTTT,TRBV4-2,NA,TRBJ2-2,NA,16
CASRAGQLSTEAFF,TGTGCCAGCAGGGCAGGGCAATTGAGCACTGAAGCTTTCTTT,TRBV9,medium-sized,TRBJ1-1,NA,14
CASSQENRDPLEQYF,TGTGCCAGCAGCCAAGAGAACCGGGACCCCCTCGAGCAGTACTTC,TRBV14,once,TRBJ2-7,NA,15
CASSLGTGAQGNEQFF,TGTGCCAGCAGCTTAGGTACGGGGGCCCAGGGGAATGAGCAGTTCTTC,TRBV7-3,NA,TRBJ2-1,NA,16
CASQETAGGTDYNEQFF,TGTGCCAGCCAGGAGACGGCTGGCGGGACCGACTACAATGAGCAGTTCTTC,TRBV25-1,NA,TRBJ2-1,NA,17
CASSGGTLDYNEQFF,TGTGCCAGCAGTGGGGGGACATTGGACTACAATGAGCAGTTCTTC,TRBV2,NA,TRBJ2-1,NA,15
CASSLGDQPQHF,TGTGCCAGCAGCTTAGGGGATCAGCCCCAGCATTTT,TRBV7-9,NA,TRBJ1-5,NA,12
CASSLLGVGSYEQYF,TGTGCCAGCAGCTTATTAGGAGTCGGCTCCTACGAGCAGTACTTC,TRBV13,NA,TRBJ2-7,NA,15
CASSILAGLPDTQYF,TGTGCCAGTAGTATACTAGCAGGGCTCCCAGATACGCAGTATTTT,TRBV19,once,TRBJ2-3,NA,15
CASTRSGRAGANVLTF,TGTGCCAGCACCCGCTCGGGGAGGGCTGGGGCCAACGTCCTGACTTTC,TRBV7-9,NA,TRBJ2-6,TRBD2,16
CASSLAFGSSGNTIYF,TGTGCCAGCAGCTTAGCTTTTGGGAGCTCTGGAAACACCATATATTTT,TRBV7-9,NA,TRBJ1-3,NA,16
CAISEGANVLTF,TGTGCCATCAGTGAGGGGGCCAACGTCCTGACTTTC,TRBV10-3,NA,TRBJ2-6,NA,12
CASSLGPALGGQYF,TGTGCCAGCAGCTTAGGCCCTGCTCTGGGCGGGCAGTACTTC,TRBV7-8,NA,TRBJ2-7,NA,14
CASSPFAGYHGYTF,TGTGCCAGCAGTCCTTTCGCAGGGTACCATGGCTACACCTTC,TRBV6-6,NA,TRBJ1-2,NA,14
CASNDRGMNTEAFF,TGTGCCAGTAACGACAGGGGGATGAACACTGAAGCTTTCTTT,TRBV19,NA,TRBJ1-1,TRBD1,14